The 31 T cell receptor beta chains below all came from one sample that was sequenced in a study of CD8+ T cells in alopecia areata. Extracted from the samples, RNA was reverse transcribed into cDNA to serve as the sequencing template. Here immunoSEQ multiplex PCR was the method, and the copy in TCRdb shows in-frame clones only, minus some. In the table there are approximately 180,000 clones, approximately 65% of which are singletons. The material was CD8+ T cells sorted from blood, obtained at week 0. The receptor source for this set is a human donor with alopecia areata.

The chain recombines TRBV7-9 with TRBJ1-5; D might be TRBD1 (6 bases). The V end was cut by 5 bases, the J end by 6 bases, with 14 bases between. CDR1 is SEHNR and CDR2 is FQNEAQ in the germline V gene (reference sequence). This CDR3 has 14 amino acids. In DNA form, the CDR3 reads TGTGCCAGCAGCCTGGGGGGGACAACTCAGCCCCAGCATTTT. This sequence encodes CASSLGGTTQPQHF.

V usage is TRBV13 and J usage is TRBJ1-1, with no clear D. The CDR3 totals 13 residues. Germline V lookup: CDR1 PRHDT, CDR2 FYEKMQ (reference sequence). V lost 3 bases and J 5 bases, leaving 10 bases between the germline ends. The CDR3 loop reads CASSFQRETEAFF. The CDR3, as DNA: TGTGCCAGCAGCTTCCAACGAGAGACTGAAGCTTTCTTT.

This chain joins TRBV27 and TRBJ1-2; 9 bases match TRBD1. This CDR3 region has 13 residues. Germline values: CDR1 MNHEY, CDR2 SMNVEV (reference sequence). J lost 5 bases, V lost 2 bases, and 0 bases had no gene match. Here the CDR3 DNA reads TGTGCCAGCAGTTTAGACAGGGGGTATGGCTACACCTTC. This sequence encodes CASSLDRGYGYTF.

The chain combines TRBV5-1 with TRBJ1-5, with D perhaps TRBD1 (6 bases). The V end lost 4 bases, the J end lost 4 bases, and 9 bases lay between the germline ends. This CDR3 has 13 amino acids. Germline V gives CDR1 SGHRS, CDR2 YFSETQ. The DNA of the CDR3 is TGCGCCAGCAGCCTCGACAGGAATCAGCCCCAGCATTTT. Translation: CASSLDRNQPQHF.

The genes are TRBV27 and TRBJ1-2; D is undetermined. Germline CDR1 and CDR2: MNHEY and SMNVEV (reference sequence). CDR3 length: 15 residues. V was shortened by 4 bases and J by 4 bases, with 16 bases between the two germline ends. The CDR3 bases are TGTGCCAGCAGTTCCGGACGGAGACTAGGCTATGGCTACACCTTC. This translates into CASSSGRRLGYGYTF.

The chain combines TRBV15 with TRBJ1-4; 9 bases are shared with TRBD1. Germline V CDR1 and CDR2: LNHNV, YYDKDF (reference sequence). The CDR3 loop spans 16 amino acids. The V gene end was trimmed by 2 bases and the J gene end by 7 bases; junction bases not matched to a gene: 8. CDR3 in amino acids: CATSRPNRGLGEKLFF. In DNA, the CDR3 is TGTGCCACCAGCAGACCAAACAGGGGGCTAGGTGAAAAACTGTTTTTT. Full variable domain (remainder filled in from reference TRBV15 and TRBJ1-4): DAMVIQNPRYQVTQFGKPVTLSCSQTLNHNVMYWYQQKSSQAPKLLFHYYDKDFNNEADTPDNFQSRRPNTSFCFLDIRSPGLGDTAMYLCATSRPNRGLGEKLFFGSGTQLSVL.

This rearrangement joins TRBV29-1 to TRBJ2-7; 7 nucleotides match TRBD1. The germline V gene encodes CDR1 SQVTM and CDR2 ANQGSEA. J was trimmed by 0 bases and V by 4 bases; bases with no gene match: 6. There are 14 residues in the CDR3. CDR3 protein: CSVGYRGPSYEQYF. The CDR3 DNA follows: TGCAGCGTTGGGTACAGGGGACCCTCCTACGAGCAGTACTTC.

The V gene is TRBV11-2, the J gene TRBJ2-3; TRBD2 aligns across 8 bases. Germline CDR1 reads SGHAT; CDR2 reads FQNNGV. The CDR3 has 15 residues. V gave up 6 bases and J gave up 0 bases; unmatched junction bases: 5. CDR3 in DNA: TGTGCCAGCAGTCATAGCGGGGCTAGCACAGATACGCAGTATTTT. This translates into CASSHSGASTDTQYF.

CDR3 sequence (DNA): TGTGCCAGCAGCTTGGGGAGACAAGTCTATGGCTACACCTTC. It yields the protein CASSLGRQVYGYTF. The rearrangement uses TRBV5-6 and TRBJ1-2; D not resolved. The CDR3 length is 14 residues. Germline V lookup: CDR1 SGHDT, CDR2 YYEEEE. The V end was cut by 0 bases, the J end by 4 bases, with 10 bases between.

This clone was seen only a few times. The chain employs TRBV15 and TRBJ2-5; tentatively, D is TRBD1 (5 bases). The CDR3 consists of 12 residues. In germline, CDR1 is LNHNV, CDR2 YYDKDF (reference sequence). Trimming removed 2 bases from V and 5 bases from J, with 6 bases in between. The DNA for the CDR3 is TGTGCCACCAGCAGAAAGGGGGAGACCCAGTACTTC. It codes for CATSRKGETQYF.

V usage is TRBV13 and J usage is TRBJ2-1, with 15 nucleotides matching TRBD2. The CDR3 contains 16 residues. V lost 5 bases and J lost 4; bases outside the gene matches: 3. The germline V gene has CDR1 PRHDT and CDR2 FYEKMQ (reference sequence). The CDR3 loop is CASSGLAGGPYNEQFF. DNA of the CDR3: TGTGCCAGCAGCGGACTAGCGGGGGGGCCTTACAATGAGCAGTTCTTC.

This clone was picked up a small number of times. The gene calls are TRBV5-1 and TRBJ2-7, with 9 bases that match TRBD1. CDR1 and CDR2 from the germline V gene are SGHRS and YFSETQ. This CDR3 has 15 residues. V was pared by 4 bases and J by 3 bases, with 8 bases of the junction left unmatched. CDR3 sequence reads: CASSTGTGTYYEQYF. The CDR3 DNA follows: TGCGCCAGCAGCACTGGGACAGGGACATACTACGAGCAGTACTTC. The full variable domain, with the rest looked up from reference TRBV5-1 and TRBJ2-7, is KAGVTQTPRYLIKTRGQQVTLSCSPISGHRSVSWYQQTPGQGLQFLFEYFSETQRNKGNFPGRFSGRQFSNSRSEMNVSTLELGDSALYLCASSTGTGTYYEQYFGPGTRLTVT.

The V gene is TRBV13, the J gene TRBJ2-5; tentative D call: TRBD2 (5 bases). Per germline, CDR1 PRHDT and CDR2 FYEKMQ (reference sequence). The ends were cut back, 8 bases at V and 2 bases at J, with 9 bases in the middle. This CDR3 has 12 residues. This CDR3 reads CASGLPQETQYF. The CDR3 nucleotides are TGTGCCAGCGGACTGCCTCAAGAGACCCAGTACTTC.

The genes are TRBV29-1 and TRBJ1-3, with a weak D call TRBD1 (5 bases). The CDR3 has 16 residues. V was trimmed by 6 bases and J by 7 bases, leaving 25 bases between them. Per the germline V gene, CDR1 is SQVTM and CDR2 is ANQGSEA. CDR3 residues: CSVGPGPTSEENTIYF. The CDR3, as DNA: TGCAGCGTGGGGCCGGGACCGACCTCAGAGGAGAACACCATATATTTT.

This clone was observed a single time. This chain joins TRBV4-1 and TRBJ2-3; D unclear. CDR1 is MGHRA, CDR2 YSYEKL, per germline. The CDR3 is made up of 15 amino acids. Deletions cut 0 bases from V and 6 bases from J, with 13 bases between. DNA of the CDR3: TGCGCCAGCAGCCAAGATCTGAGGACCGTCGATACGCAGTATTTT. Its translation is CASSQDLRTVDTQYF.

The chain uses TRBV7-6 and TRBJ1-5; D is unclear. Germline V gene data show CDR1 as SGHVS and CDR2 as FNYEAQ. V lost 6 bases and J 2 bases, leaving 8 bases between the germline ends. The CDR3 is 13 residues long. CDR3 loop: CASSYRGNQPQHF. CDR3 sequence (DNA): TGTGCCAGCAGTTACCGGGGCAATCAGCCCCAGCATTTT.

The chain recombines TRBV6-5 with TRBJ2-5; the D gene is possibly TRBD2 (7 bases). The CDR3 runs 13 residues. Germline CDR1 is MNHEY and CDR2 is SVGAGI. CDR3 in amino acids: CASEGGNQETQYF. CDR3 DNA sequence: TGTGCTAGCGAGGGGGGGAACCAAGAGACCCAGTACTTC.

This chain uses TRBV10-3 with TRBJ2-1, with D perhaps matching TRBD1 or TRBD2 (5 bases each). The CDR3 has 16 amino acids. Trimming pared 3 bases from V and 8 bases from J, leaving 20 bases between. CDR1 and CDR2 from the germline V gene are ENHRY and SYGVKD. CDR3 sequence reads: CAISDETVEMGDEQFF. As DNA, the CDR3 is TGTGCCATCAGTGACGAGACAGTGGAGATGGGGGATGAGCAGTTCTTC.

This clone was picked up a small number of times. The gene calls are TRBV29-1 and TRBJ2-5; 9 nucleotides match TRBD1. The CDR3 loop spans 13 amino acids. CDR1 is SQVTM, CDR2 ANQGSEA, per germline. Losses at the gene ends were 4 bases for V and 5 bases for J; bases not matched to a gene: 5. This chain's CDR3 is CSVGTGAVETQYF. The CDR3 DNA reads TGCAGCGTTGGGACAGGGGCAGTCGAGACCCAGTACTTC.

This clone was seen only a few times. V and J are TRBV2 and TRBJ2-1; possibly TRBD2 for D (5 bases). Trimming removed 6 bases at V and 7 bases at J, with 10 bases between. CDR1 is SNHLY and CDR2 is FYNNEI in the germline V gene. The CDR3 runs to 12 residues. Written as DNA, the CDR3 is TGTGCCAGCAGCTTAGCGCTAAATGAGCAGTTCTTC. Translated, it gives CASSLALNEQFF. Variable domain in full (rest from reference TRBV2 and TRBJ2-1): EPEVTQTPSHQVTQMGQEVILRCVPISNHLYFYWYRQILGQKVEFLVSFYNNEISEKSEIFDDQFSVERPDGSNFTLKIRSTKLEDSAMYFCASSLALNEQFFGPGTRLTVL.

This clone appeared once. The chain joins TRBV30 to TRBJ2-3; D is perhaps TRBD1 or TRBD2 (6 bases each). This CDR3 comprises 14 residues. Germline V gene data show CDR1 as GTSNPN and CDR2 as SVGIG (reference sequence). Trimming cost V 0 bases and J 4 bases, with 11 bases left between them. DNA of the CDR3: TGTGCCTGGAGTGTGGGGGGCAGTGCAGATACGCAGTATTTT. Protein product: CAWSVGGSADTQYF.

V is TRBV13 and J is TRBJ2-5; D possibly corresponds to TRBD1 (6 bases). CDR3 length equals 16 residues. The germline V gene encodes CDR1 PRHDT and CDR2 FYEKMQ (reference sequence). V was cut by 6 bases and J by 5 bases, with 22 bases left in between. The CDR3 DNA reads as TGTGCCAGCAGGCCAAGGGGGACGGCCTTATCGGAGACCCAGTACTTC. It translates to CASRPRGTALSETQYF.

The genes are TRBV5-6 and TRBJ1-1; TRBD1 is a possible D gene (6 bases). CDR1 is SGHDT and CDR2 is YYEEEE in the germline V gene. This CDR3 has 14 residues. Trimming removed 2 bases from V and 1 base from J, with 9 bases in between. The CDR3 loop reads CASSFPTGNTEAFF. Written as DNA, the CDR3 is TGTGCCAGCAGCTTCCCGACAGGGAACACTGAAGCTTTCTTT.

The chain uses TRBV10-2 and TRBJ2-1, with D unclear. The V end was cut by 1 base, the J end by 7 bases, with 8 bases between. The CDR3 extends over 13 amino acids. Germline V gene sequence: CDR1 WSHSY, CDR2 SAAADI. DNA for the CDR3: TGCGCCAGCAGTGAGTTCGGTCCTAATGAGCAGTTCTTC. Its translation: CASSEFGPNEQFF.

The V and J genes are TRBV9 and TRBJ2-5; the D gene is possibly TRBD2 (5 bases). CDR3 length: 15 amino acids. V was pared by 6 bases and J by 2 bases, with 17 bases between. In germline, CDR1 is SGDLS, CDR2 YYNGEE. This CDR3 is CASTQRAGVQETQYF. The CDR3 DNA sequence: TGTGCCAGCACCCAAAGGGCGGGTGTTCAAGAGACCCAGTACTTC.

The DNA of the CDR3 is TGTGCCAGCACCCAGGGCAGATTGGGGCAGTACTTC. The encoded protein is CASTQGRLGQYF. This chain links TRBV13 with TRBJ2-7; weak D call: TRBD1 (5 bases). The germline V gene has CDR1 PRHDT and CDR2 FYEKMQ (reference sequence). This CDR3 is 12 amino acids long. Trimming left V 7 bases short and J 9 bases short, with 16 bases between. The entire variable domain, with the rest obtained from reference TRBV13 and TRBJ2-7, is as follows: AAGVIQSPRHLIKEKRETATLKCYPIPRHDTVYWYQQGPGQDPQFLISFYEKMQSDKGSIPDRFSAQQFSDYHSELNMSSLELGDSALYFCASTQGRLGQYFGPGTRLTVT.

The gene calls are TRBV7-9 and TRBJ2-7; TRBD1 matches at 10 bases. This CDR3 comprises 13 residues. Trimming took 9 bases from V and 11 from J; bases not matched to a gene: 13. Looked up from germline, CDR1 is SEHNR and CDR2 is FQNEAQ (reference sequence). CDR3: CASGLEDRGREYF. CDR3 nucleotides: TGTGCCAGTGGACTTGAGGACAGGGGGAGGGAGTACTTC.

V and J are TRBV7-2 and TRBJ2-1; D uncertain. Germline values: CDR1 SGHTA, CDR2 FQGNSA. CDR3 length equals 12 residues. V gave up 8 bases and J gave up 6 bases, with 11 bases separating them. Here the CDR3 reads CASSTRRNEQFF. CDR3 bases: TGTGCCAGCTCCACGAGGCGCAATGAGCAGTTCTTC.

The chain has TRBV30 and TRBJ1-1; TRBD1 is a possible D gene (6 bases). Trimming took off 5 bases at V and 4 bases at J, with 14 bases between the two ends. The germline V gene has CDR1 GTSNPN and CDR2 SVGIG (reference sequence). The CDR3 totals 13 residues. CDR3 bases: TGTGCCTGGGGACGGGACATGGTCACTGAAGCTTTCTTT. As protein: CAWGRDMVTEAFF.

The V and J genes are TRBV7-2 and TRBJ2-5; a possible D gene is TRBD2 (5 bases). Trimming cost V 8 bases and J 5 bases, with 18 bases left between them. The germline gives CDR1 SGHTA, CDR2 FQGNSA. The CDR3 is 14 amino acids. This CDR3 is CASADYRGTETQYF. In nucleotides, the CDR3 is TGTGCCAGCGCCGATTATCGGGGTACGGAGACCCAGTACTTC.

This chain links TRBV30 with TRBJ2-1; TRBD1 matches at 7 bases. After removal of 5 bases from V and 6 bases from J, the junction contained 4 bases not matched to a gene. CDR3 length: 12 residues. Germline loops: CDR1 GTSNPN, CDR2 SVGIG (reference sequence). This CDR3 reads CAWLTGVNEQFF. The CDR3 DNA follows: TGTGCCTGGTTAACAGGGGTCAATGAGCAGTTCTTC.